This note documents a single TCR beta chain sequence. Its antigen is unknown. This sample is part of a study of shared clonotypes between healthy human individuals. Adult Caucasians living in Nashville, Tennessee made up all of the donors. Investigators divided CD4+ cells into CD45RA+ naive and CD45RA-negative memory subsets. An approximately 220 ng quantity of DNA, roughly 30,000 T cell genomes, went into the sorted-subset replicate PCRs. The data were produced by immunoSEQ multiplex PCR, yet TCRdb's version contains in-frame clones alone and is incomplete. The sample has a few million clones; 85% to 95% are singletons. CDR3 length: 16 residues. J lost 1 base, V lost 7 bases, and 7 bases had no gene match. Germline V gene lookup returns CDR1 SGHRS and CDR2 YFSETQ. The study, taken as a whole, reports: Estimated clonotype richness was generally higher in naive than memory subsets.

The TCR sequence derives from a man aged 18 to 30 in good health. Some clones in this sample may be carry-over from other donors' samples. The sequenced sample was naive CD4+ T cells from PBMCs. Subset specified: CD45RA+ positively selected. The V call is TRBV5-1, the J call TRBJ2-2; 10 bases map to TRBD1. CDR3 loop: CASRLGDRGNTGELFF. CDR3 bases: TGCGCCAGCCGACTCGGGGACAGGGGGAACACCGGGGAGCTGTTTTTT.